Sequencing of this T cell receptor beta chain was carried out in a study of CD8+ T cells in alopecia areata. Across the whole study: Among treated patients, oral tofacitinib was administered at 5 to 10 mg twice daily.

The CDR3 runs 14 residues. After removal of 1 base from V and 13 bases from J, the junction contained 4 bases not matched to a gene. Germline V gives CDR1 SEHNR, CDR2 FQNEAQ (reference sequence). Extracted RNA was reverse transcribed into cDNA, the sequencing template. Assay used: immunoSEQ multiplex PCR; TCRdb lists only in-frame clones, some missing. Of 150,000 to 200,000 clones listed, 40% to 65% are singletons. Treatment denoted: oral pan-JAK inhibitor, 5-10 mg twice daily. This sequence originates from a human donor with alopecia areata. V gene TRBV7-9 combines with J gene TRBJ2-1; 13 bases agree with TRBD2. The input for sequencing was CD8+ T cells sorted from blood, taken at week 52, from a patient treated with tofacitinib. The DNA of the CDR3 is TGTGCCAGCAGCTTAGTGGGACTAGCGGGGTACCAGTTCTTC. Its protein product is CASSLVGLAGYQFF. The variable domain in full, with the rest retrieved from reference TRBV7-9 and TRBJ2-1, is DTGVSQNPRHKITKRGQNVTFRCDPISEHNRLYWYRQTLGQGPEFLTYFQNEAQLEKSRLLSDRFSAERPKGSFSTLEIQRTEQGDSAMYLCASSLVGLAGYQFFGPGTRLTVL.